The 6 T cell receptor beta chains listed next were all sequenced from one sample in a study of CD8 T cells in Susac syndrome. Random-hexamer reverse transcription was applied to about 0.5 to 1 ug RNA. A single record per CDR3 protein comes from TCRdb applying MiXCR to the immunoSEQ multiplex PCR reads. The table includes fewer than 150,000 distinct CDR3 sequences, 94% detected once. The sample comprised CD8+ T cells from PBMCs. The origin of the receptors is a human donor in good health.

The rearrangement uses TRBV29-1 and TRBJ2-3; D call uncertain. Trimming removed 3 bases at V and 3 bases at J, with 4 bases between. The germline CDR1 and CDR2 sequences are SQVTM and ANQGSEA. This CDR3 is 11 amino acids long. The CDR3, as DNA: TGCAGCGTTGAGGGGACAGATACGCAGTATTTT. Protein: CSVEGTDTQYF.

The CDR3 DNA is TGTGCCAAGGGACAGGGAAAAGAGACCCAGTACTTC. It translates to CAKGQGKETQYF. The chain carries TRBV2 and TRBJ2-5, with TRBD1 identical over 9 bases. Germline V CDR1 and CDR2: SNHLY, FYNNEI. CDR3 size: 12 residues. With V trimmed by 10 bases and J by 3 bases, 3 bases remained unmatched.

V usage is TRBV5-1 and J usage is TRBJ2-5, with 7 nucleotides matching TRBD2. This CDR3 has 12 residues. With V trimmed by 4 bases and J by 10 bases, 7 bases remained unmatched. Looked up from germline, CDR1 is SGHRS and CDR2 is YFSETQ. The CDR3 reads CASSGGLSNQYF. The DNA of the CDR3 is TGCGCCAGCAGCGGGGGACTATCGAACCAGTACTTC. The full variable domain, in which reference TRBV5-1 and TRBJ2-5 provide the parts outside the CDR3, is KAGVTQTPRYLIKTRGQQVTLSCSPISGHRSVSWYQQTPGQGLQFLFEYFSETQRNKGNFPGRFSGRQFSNSRSEMNVSTLELGDSALYLCASSGGLSNQYFGPGTRLLVL.

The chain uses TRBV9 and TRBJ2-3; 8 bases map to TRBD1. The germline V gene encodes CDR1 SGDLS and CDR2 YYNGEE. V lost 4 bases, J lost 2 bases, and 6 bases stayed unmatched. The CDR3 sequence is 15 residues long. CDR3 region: CASSPGGSYTDTQYF. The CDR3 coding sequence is TGTGCCAGCAGCCCAGGGGGCAGCTACACAGATACGCAGTATTTT.

The chain's CDR3 is CASSFADGQPQHF. For the CDR3, the DNA is TGTGCCAGCAGTTTTGCAGATGGTCAGCCCCAGCATTTT. The chain is built from TRBV28 and TRBJ1-5; no clear D gene. Germline loops: CDR1 MDHEN, CDR2 SYDVKM. The V and J ends lost 3 bases and 6 bases respectively, with 9 bases between them. This CDR3 is built from 13 residues.

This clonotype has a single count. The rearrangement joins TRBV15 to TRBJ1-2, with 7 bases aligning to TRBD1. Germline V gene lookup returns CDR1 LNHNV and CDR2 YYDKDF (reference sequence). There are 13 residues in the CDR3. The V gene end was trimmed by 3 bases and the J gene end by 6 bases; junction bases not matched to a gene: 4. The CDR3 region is CATSRSTGDGYTF. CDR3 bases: TGTGCCACCAGCAGGTCTACAGGGGATGGCTACACCTTC.